This T cell receptor (beta chain) was identified in a study of cytomegalovirus exposure and HLA in healthy donors. Study-level background: From HLA-typed donors, an early data release held around 80 million unique TCRs. Study-wide results and caveats: It was taken for granted in presence/absence analyses that sequencing depth across donors was roughly uniform.

A note on this clone: Its matching antigen is unknown.

As for the donors, each was a healthy bone marrow donor. The PCR contained 60 Vbeta and 13 Jbeta primers. In the original analysis: The authors later counted about 80 million unique TCR beta chains, roughly 10 million of them shared. The protocol was immunoSEQ multiplex PCR, while the TCRdb copy is restricted to in-frame clones and leaves out a portion. The V and J calls and clone size come from that table; D and trimming were worked out from the DNA. Its clone listing holds roughly 55,000 clones. The sequencing input was PBMCs. The receptor was derived from a man in his fifties or sixties in good health and CMV-seropositive.

The CDR3 sequence is CASSLGQNYGYTF. CDR3 nucleotides: TGTGCCAGCAGTTTAGGGCAGAACTATGGCTACACCTTC. The rearrangement links TRBV27 to TRBJ1-2; D is ambiguous. CDR1 is MNHEY, CDR2 SMNVEV, per germline (reference sequence). This CDR3 spans 13 amino acids. Trimming cost V 2 bases and J 2 bases, with 6 bases left between them.